The 24 T cell receptor beta chains listed next were all sequenced from one sample in a study of tumor-infiltrating lymphocytes in primary liver carcinoma. It was from roughly 20-30 mg of unsorted bulk tissue that RNA and DNA were co-extracted. TCR beta cDNA was reverse-transcribed from about 550 ng of total RNA. The reaction used a constant-region primer and ProtoScript II reverse transcriptase. Slightly modified ARM-PCR with three nested multiplex PCR rounds yielded TCR beta libraries. The two initial PCR rounds, around 11 cycles each, used TRBV1-TRBV30 forward and C-beta reverse primers. TCRdb ran MiXCR on the multiplex PCR reads and lists one entry per CDR3 protein. The sample has approximately 92,000 distinct CDR3 sequences, just under 70% seen once. The sample comprised tumor-adjacent normal liver tissue. The receptors stem from a man between 35 and 55 years old with primary liver carcinoma and hepatitis B virus infection.

This clonotype was recorded at least ten times. A much larger clonotype is one base distant, so this may be a read error. This sequence joins TRBV6-6 and TRBJ1-1, with D perhaps matching TRBD1 (6 bases). V shed 2 bases and J shed 1 base, with 14 bases lying between them. Germline V CDR1 and CDR2: MNHNY, SVGAGI (reference sequence). There are 16 residues in the CDR3. The CDR3: CASSYPGRGENTEAFF. Here the CDR3 DNA reads TGTGCCAGCAGTTACCCTGGCAGGGGCGAGAACACTGAAGCTTTCTTT.

On this clonotype: Possible read error: a much larger clone is one base away. The rearrangement joins TRBV9 to TRBJ1-6, with TRBD1 as a possible D gene (5 bases). Trimming left V 1 base short and J 7 bases short, with 18 bases between. CDR1 is SGDLS and CDR2 is YYNGEE in the germline V gene. The CDR3 contains 17 residues. CDR3 sequence (DNA): TGTGCCAGCAGCGTATGTGATTTTGGGGCCGACAATTCACCCCTCCACTTT. Protein product: CASSVCDFGADNSPLHF.

For this clonotype: Germline is not matched at one junction end, which may reflect a read error. The V gene is TRBV12-3 or TRBV12-4, the J gene TRBJ2-5; 7 nucleotides agree with TRBD2. CDR3 size: 14 residues. As DNA, the CDR3 is TGTGCCAGCAGGGGAGGGGAAGGATTAGAGACCCTGTACTTC. Translating gives CASRGGEGLETLYF.

On this clonotype itself: The junction differs from germline at one of its ends, possibly a read error. This chain connects TRBV6-5 to TRBJ2-3; a possible D gene is TRBD2 (5 bases). Germline values: CDR1 MNHEY, CDR2 SVGAGI. The CDR3 totals 17 residues. CDR3 residues: CANSYRRSDPEAETQYF. CDR3 DNA: TGTGCCAACAGTTACAGAAGGTCGGACCCGGAGGCAGAGACCCAGTATTTC.

This clonotype appeared a few times. A clone one base away is much larger, so this may be a read error. The genes are TRBV6-6 and TRBJ2-7; TRBD2 might be the D (6 bases). Germline loops: CDR1 MNHNY, CDR2 SVGAGI (reference sequence). The CDR3 is 13 amino acids. The CDR3: CAGRSGTLYKQYF. As DNA, the CDR3 is TGTGCCGGCAGATCCGGGACTCTATATAAGCAGTACTTC.

In the case of this clonotype: The junction and the germline gene differ at one end; a read error may be behind it. The chain joins TRBV28 to TRBJ1-5; D is unclear. Germline V CDR1 and CDR2: MDHEN, SYDVKM. This CDR3 spans 13 amino acids. The CDR3 coding sequence is TGTGCCAGCAGTGGTCGGCGAGATCGGCCCCGGCATTTT. It yields the protein CASSGRRDRPRHF.

The rearrangement joins TRBV29-1 to TRBJ2-3; D not resolved. Judging by the DNA end, TRBJ1-5 fits better; the J call may be wrong. Germline V gene data show CDR1 as SQVTM and CDR2 as ANQGSEA. The length of the CDR3 is 14 residues. CDR3 residues: CSVGTSGLPDTQHF. Here the CDR3 DNA reads TGCAGCGTTGGCACTAGCGGGTTACCAGATACGCAGCATTTT.

To note about this clonotype: A read error is likely, as this CDR3 ends without the conserved phenylalanine or tryptophan. V gene TRBV6-1 combines with J gene TRBJ1-2; the D gene is possibly TRBD1 (5 bases). V was pared by 6 bases and J by 11 bases, with 19 bases between. This CDR3 comprises 13 residues. CDR1 and CDR2 from the germline V gene are MNHNS and SASEGT. The CDR3 region has the DNA TGTGCCAGCAGCTCCTTGACAGCTGGTGGTTACACCTCC. Protein product: CASSSLTAGGYTS.

The chain has TRBV16 and TRBJ1-2; 9 bases fit TRBD1. This CDR3 has 15 residues. With V trimmed by 4 bases and J by 4 bases, 7 bases remained unmatched. The germline CDR1 and CDR2 sequences are KGHSY and FQNENV. This chain's CDR3 is CASSRPGQGPYGYTF. The CDR3 DNA sequence: TGTGCCAGCAGCCGTCCGGGACAGGGACCCTATGGCTACACCTTC.

The chain joins TRBV19 to TRBJ1-2; perhaps TRBD1 as D (5 bases). V shed 5 bases and J shed 4 bases, with 20 bases lying between them. The CDR3 runs to 16 residues. Looked up from germline, CDR1 is LNHDA and CDR2 is SQIVND (reference sequence). The CDR3 sequence is CASSSRTGATTYGYTF. For the CDR3, the DNA is TGTGCCAGTAGTTCCCGCACCGGGGCCACCACCTATGGCTACACCTTC.

This clonotype was seen only a few times. A clone one base away is much larger, so this may be a read error. V and J are TRBV4-2 and TRBJ2-7, with 7 bases aligning to TRBD1. J gave up 0 bases and V 7 bases, and 21 bases lay outside the gene matches. The CDR3 is 19 residues long. Per the germline V gene, CDR1 is LGHNA and CDR2 is YNFKEQ. The CDR3 spells CASNQQEGKGAAISYEQYF. The CDR3 DNA reads as TGTGCCAGCAACCAGCAAGAGGGAAAGGGGGCCGCTATCTCCTACGAGCAGTACTTC.

This clonotype was detected only a few times. A read error may be the cause here, since a much bigger clone is one base away. V is TRBV29-1 and J is TRBJ2-6, with 10 bases lining up with TRBD1. Germline V gene lookup returns CDR1 SQVTM and CDR2 ANQGSEA. CDR3 length: 17 residues. The V and J ends lost 5 bases and 3 bases, in that order; junction bases with no gene match: 10. The CDR3 DNA is TGCAGCGTTCACGGGACAGGGGAGAGGAGTGGGGCCAACGTCCTGACTTTC. Translated, it gives CSVHGTGERSGANVLTF.

The chain recombines TRBV5-4 with TRBJ1-4, with TRBD1 as a possible D gene (6 bases). Germline lookup yields CDR1 SGHNT and CDR2 YYREEE (reference sequence). CDR3 size: 14 residues. The V end was cut by 2 bases, the J end by 7 bases, with 12 bases between. CDR3 nucleotide sequence: TGTGCCAGCAGCTTTGACAGGCGGGGTGAAAAACTGTTTTTT. Its protein product is CASSFDRRGEKLFF.

CDR3 coding DNA: TGTGCCAGCAGTCGCCCGGGACACCCCTACGAGCAGTACTTC. This sequence encodes CASSRPGHPYEQYF. V usage is TRBV28 and J usage is TRBJ2-7; D perhaps matches TRBD1 (6 bases). The CDR3 extends over 14 amino acids. Trimming cost V 5 bases and J 2 bases, with 13 bases left between them. Germline V CDR1 and CDR2: MDHEN, SYDVKM.

The chain has TRBV11-1 and TRBJ2-1; 10 nucleotides agree with TRBD2. Trimming cost V 5 bases and J 5 bases; bases outside gene matches: 12. Germline values: CDR1 SGHAT, CDR2 FQDESV (reference sequence). This CDR3 spans 17 amino acids. CDR3 DNA sequence: TGTGCCAGCAGCCCAGGACTAGCGGAAGAAGTTGACAATGAGCAGTTCTTC. This sequence encodes CASSPGLAEEVDNEQFF.

The chain carries TRBV29-1 and TRBJ2-5, with no clear D. Germline CDR1 reads SQVTM; CDR2 reads ANQGSEA. The CDR3 contains 12 residues. The DNA of the CDR3 is TGCAGAATTACCGTCGGCACGGAGACCCAGTACTTC. Translating it yields CRITVGTETQYF.

V gene TRBV6-2 or TRBV6-3 combines with J gene TRBJ2-5; D uncertain. V was shortened by 9 bases and J by 5 bases, with 19 bases between the two germline ends. Germline assignment: CDR1 MNHEY and CDR2 SVGEGT. The CDR3 is 14 residues long. This CDR3 is CASSPDEAIETQYF. The DNA for the CDR3 is TGTGCCAGTAGTCCCGACGAAGCCATCGAGACCCAGTACTTC.

In the case of this clonotype: Because it lacks the conserved phenylalanine or tryptophan at the end, this CDR3 is likely a read error. The V gene is TRBV5-5, the J gene TRBJ1-5; D not resolved. The CDR3 has 16 residues. The germline V gene has CDR1 SGHKS and CDR2 YYEKEE (reference sequence). The chain's CDR3 is CASNLDPHGSNQPQHC. The CDR3 nucleotides are TGTGCCAGCAACTTGGACCCCCACGGTAGCAATCAGCCCCAGCATTGC.

This clonotype came up a few times. The chain combines TRBV24-1 with TRBJ2-5; D assignment may be TRBD1 or TRBD2 (6 bases each). Germline V gives CDR1 KGHDR, CDR2 SFDVKD. The CDR3 is 15 amino acids. Trimming cost V 5 bases and J 5 bases, with 17 bases left between them. CDR3 in DNA: TGTGCCACCAGTGCGGCCAGGGGAGGATGGGAGACCCAGTACTTC. Residues: CATSAARGGWETQYF.

As for this clonotype: The junction departs from germline at one end; a sequencing error may be responsible. The genes are TRBV4-1 and TRBJ1-2; no clear D gene. The CDR3 sequence is 16 residues long. CDR1 is MGHRA and CDR2 is YSYEKL in the germline V gene. The chain's CDR3 is CASSQGSPTPNFGYTF. CDR3 sequence (DNA): TGCGCCAGCAGCCAAGGCTCCCCAACACCCAACTTTGGCTACACCTTC.

The table lists this clonotype with many counts. The chain links TRBV10-3 to TRBJ2-7; 8 nucleotides agree with TRBD1. V dropped 4 bases and J dropped 3; count of bases not matched to a gene: 11. The germline V gene encodes CDR1 ENHRY and CDR2 SYGVKD. This CDR3 comprises 16 residues. CDR3 nucleotide sequence: TGTGCCATCAGTGGGAGTTTGGACAGGGCAGGCTACGAGCAGTACTTC. Translating gives CAISGSLDRAGYEQYF.

In this sample, this clonotype turned up once. This could be a read error, since a much larger clone is one nucleotide away. The chain employs TRBV14 and TRBJ2-7, with TRBD2 matching 9 bases. The CDR3 contains 18 residues. Germline V gene lookup returns CDR1 SGHDN and CDR2 FVKESK. The CDR3 coding sequence is TGTACCAGCAGCCAAGATCTCTCTAGCGGGAATTTTGCCTACGAGCAGTACTTC. It translates to CTSSQDLSSGNFAYEQYF.

This clonotype was counted at least ten times. The chain carries TRBV12-3 or TRBV12-4 and TRBJ2-3; possibly TRBD1 for D (6 bases). The CDR3 runs 13 residues. Between the trimmed V and J ends, which lost 6 bases and 6 bases, there was a span of 13 bases. CDR3 DNA sequence: TGTGCCAGCAGGGACAGACTTGTGGATACGCAGTATTTT. Translation gives CASRDRLVDTQYF.

Turning to this clonotype: Mismatch with germline at one junction end may stem from a read error. V and J are TRBV4-1 and TRBJ2-7; D gene uncertain. The CDR3 is made up of 15 amino acids. Looked up from germline, CDR1 is MGHRA and CDR2 is YSYEKL. CDR3 region: CAGSQEPTRSYKQYF. The CDR3 nucleotides are TGCGCCGGCAGCCAAGAACCCACCCGCTCCTACAAGCAGTACTTC.